Below, 22 T cell receptor beta chains from the same sample are listed, as sequenced in a study of blood T cell repertoires in COVID-19 (TCRdb year 2020). Library construction relied on the immunoSEQ multiplex PCR assay. TCRdb stores this immuneACCESS table with in-frame sequences only. Part of the clones is absent; in the studies checked, under half of the shortfall reflects unresolved V genes, and no reason is known for the rest. Recorded for this sample are about 130,000 clones; 81% of them occurred a single time. The ten largest clones represent about 8.4% of the sample. Input material: peripheral blood. These receptors all come from a woman aged 55-75 years with active or convalescent COVID-19.

This clone was found a few times. The chain joins TRBV7-2 to TRBJ1-4; 8 bases are shared with TRBD1. The germline V gene encodes CDR1 SGHTA and CDR2 FQGNSA. There are 15 residues in the CDR3. V lost 3 bases and J lost 5; bases outside the gene matches: 5. DNA for the CDR3: TGTGCCAGCAGCTTTGACAGGGGCCCGAATGAAAAACTGTTTTTT. Encoded protein: CASSFDRGPNEKLFF.

This clone was counted a few times. CDR3 in DNA: TGTGCCAGCAGCCAAGCGGGGACAACAAACTATGGCTACACCTTC. Protein sequence: CASSQAGTTNYGYTF. The rearrangement uses TRBV6-5 and TRBJ1-2; a weak D match, TRBD1 (6 bases). The germline CDR1 and CDR2 sequences are MNHEY and SVGAGI. CDR3 length equals 15 residues. V lost 6 bases and J 2 bases, leaving 16 bases between the germline ends.

As to this clone: A much bigger clone sits one base away, suggesting this may be a read error. The chain recombines TRBV7-2 with TRBJ1-2; TRBD1 agrees at 8 bases. J gave up 8 bases and V 6 bases, and 11 bases lay outside the gene matches. CDR1 and CDR2 (germline): SGHTA, FQGNSA. The CDR3 is made up of 14 amino acids. The CDR3: CASSPGRGLIGYTF. In nucleotides, the CDR3 is TGTGCCAGCAGTCCTGGCAGGGGGCTGATCGGCTACACCTTC.

The J gene is TRBJ2-4, the V gene TRBV27; D possibly corresponds to TRBD2 (6 bases). The CDR3 is 14 amino acids. Looked up from germline, CDR1 is MNHEY and CDR2 is SMNVEV (reference sequence). The V end lost 2 bases, the J end lost 8 bases, and 13 bases lay between the germline ends. For the CDR3, the DNA is TGTGCCAGCAGTTTACAAGTCGGGGGTGACATTCAGTACTTC. Translation: CASSLQVGGDIQYF.

CDR3 nucleotides: TGTGCCAGCAGTGATAGAAACTGGGGGGAGCTGTTTTTT. Translating gives CASSDRNWGELFF. The gene calls are TRBV6-1 and TRBJ2-2; unclear D gene. V lost 3 bases, J lost 8 bases, and 10 bases lay in between. CDR1 and CDR2 from the germline V gene are MNHNS and SASEGT. The CDR3 loop spans 13 amino acids.

This clone appeared a single time. This rearrangement joins TRBV29-1 to TRBJ2-1; possible D gene TRBD2, 7 bases. The CDR3 runs to 16 residues. Germline values: CDR1 SQVTM, CDR2 ANQGSEA. Trimming took 1 base from V and 7 from J, leaving 20 bases between them. The CDR3 is CSVEGFGGGPRNEQFF. In DNA, the CDR3 is TGCAGCGTTGAAGGTTTTGGGGGGGGGCCCCGGAATGAGCAGTTCTTC.

The gene calls are TRBV28 and TRBJ2-2; TRBD1 matches 11 bases. CDR1 is MDHEN, CDR2 SYDVKM, per germline. There are 16 residues in the CDR3. J gave up 4 bases and V 4 bases, and 5 bases lay outside the gene matches. The CDR3 DNA sequence: TGTGCCAGCAGTTCTATCGGGACAGGGGGCACCGGGGAGCTGTTTTTT. Translation gives CASSSIGTGGTGELFF.

The chain links TRBV7-2 to TRBJ2-7, with 7 bases matching TRBD1. The V and J ends lost 5 bases and 7 bases, in that order; junction bases with no gene match: 8. Germline CDR1 SGHTA, CDR2 FQGNSA. The CDR3 extends over 13 amino acids. The CDR3 DNA follows: TGTGCCAGCAGCCGGGGACAGCCTTCAGAGCAGTACTTC. It specifies CASSRGQPSEQYF.

As DNA, the CDR3 is TGCAGCGTCGGGGGTGCCTCTAACTATGGCTACACCTTC. This sequence encodes CSVGGASNYGYTF. The chain recombines TRBV29-1 with TRBJ1-2; perhaps TRBD1 as D (5 bases). The V end lost 6 bases, the J end lost 0 bases, and 11 bases lay between the germline ends. Germline CDR1 and CDR2: SQVTM and ANQGSEA. The CDR3 covers 13 residues. Supplemented by reference TRBV29-1 and TRBJ1-2, the full variable domain reads SAVISQKPSRDICQRGTSLTIQCQVDSQVTMMFWYRQQPGQSLTLIATANQGSEATYESGFVIDKFPISRPNLTFSTLTVSNMSPEDSSIYLCSVGGASNYGYTFGSGTRLTVV.

As concerns this clone: Other DNA sequences in the sample encode the same CDR3. The chain joins TRBV4-3 to TRBJ2-7; D gene uncertain. V lost 0 bases and J 1 base, leaving 10 bases between the germline ends. Germline CDR1 LGHNA, CDR2 YSLEER. The CDR3 length is 15 residues. The CDR3 region is CASSQDRGTSYEQYF. DNA for the CDR3: TGCGCCAGCAGCCAAGATCGCGGCACGTCCTACGAGCAGTACTTC.

The chain uses TRBV14 and TRBJ1-1; 9 bases fit TRBD1. Unmatched junction bases numbered 8, after V lost 3 bases and J lost 6 bases. The germline V gene encodes CDR1 SGHDN and CDR2 FVKESK. CDR3 length: 15 amino acids. Here the CDR3 DNA reads TGTGCCAGCAGCCACAAGAGGACAGGGGTTGCTGAAGCTTTCTTT. This gives the protein CASSHKRTGVAEAFF. Using reference TRBV14 and TRBJ1-1 for the parts outside the CDR3, the full variable domain is EAGVTQFPSHSVIEKGQTVTLRCDPISGHDNLYWYRRVMGKEIKFLLHFVKESKQDESGMPNNRFLAERTGGTYSTLKVQPAELEDSGVYFCASSHKRTGVAEAFFGQGTRLTVV.

This clone was seen a few times. The V call is TRBV4-1, the J call TRBJ2-5; 7 bases are a match to TRBD2. The germline V gene encodes CDR1 MGHRA and CDR2 YSYEKL. V shed 3 bases and J 1 base; nucleotides not matched to a gene: 5. The CDR3 is 15 residues long. CDR3 in DNA: TGCGCCAGCAGCCAGCCCGGACTAGTCCAAGAGACCCAGTACTTC. It translates to CASSQPGLVQETQYF.

J is TRBJ2-7 and V is TRBV6-5, with D perhaps TRBD1 (6 bases). Trimming removed 4 bases at V and 0 bases at J, with 16 bases between. The CDR3 has 16 residues. CDR1 is MNHEY and CDR2 is SVGAGI in the germline V gene. DNA for the CDR3: TGTGCCAGCAGTTCGACCTCAGGGGCGTTCTCCTACGAGCAGTACTTC. Protein product: CASSSTSGAFSYEQYF.

The rearrangement links TRBV7-2 to TRBJ1-5; a possible D gene is TRBD1 (6 bases). The CDR3 sequence is 14 residues long. V was shortened by 4 bases and J by 1 base, with 8 bases between the two germline ends. Germline CDR1 SGHTA, CDR2 FQGNSA. The chain's CDR3 is CASSSRGSNQPQHF. CDR3 DNA: TGTGCCAGCAGCTCGAGGGGGAGCAATCAGCCCCAGCATTTT.

This clone was seen more than once but under ten times. This chain connects TRBV7-4 to TRBJ1-4; 9 positions agree with TRBD1. V lost 4 bases, J lost 1 base, and 7 bases stayed unmatched. CDR1 SGHVT and CDR2 SQSDAQ come from the germline V gene. The length of the CDR3 is 17 residues. CDR3 sequence: CASSWMLGQGTNEKLFF. CDR3 in DNA: TGTGCCAGCAGCTGGATGCTGGGACAGGGAACTAATGAAAAACTGTTTTTT.

The rearrangement uses TRBV4-1 and TRBJ2-7; 11 positions match TRBD1. This CDR3 comprises 15 residues. Germline V gives CDR1 MGHRA, CDR2 YSYEKL. The junction had 1 base not matched to a gene; V was cut back by 0 bases and J by 3 bases. The chain's CDR3 is CASSQEGTGGYEQYV. DNA of the CDR3: TGCGCCAGCAGCCAAGAGGGGACAGGGGGCTACGAGCAGTACGTC.

The chain has TRBV28 and TRBJ1-2; a weak D match, TRBD1 (6 bases). This CDR3 region has 11 residues. V lost 8 bases and J 7 bases, leaving 11 bases between the germline ends. Germline V gives CDR1 MDHEN, CDR2 SYDVKM. Here the CDR3 DNA reads TGTGCCAGCTACAGGGACCGTGGCTACACCTTC. Amino acid sequence: CASYRDRGYTF.

This clone showed up just a few times. This chain uses TRBV10-3 with TRBJ2-1; a possible D gene is TRBD1 (6 bases). The CDR3 is 15 residues long. CDR1 and CDR2 (germline): ENHRY, SYGVKD. V lost 6 bases and J 4 bases, leaving 16 bases between the germline ends. The CDR3 spells CAISNRDTIYNEQFF. The CDR3 DNA reads as TGTGCCATCAGCAACCGGGACACGATATACAATGAGCAGTTCTTC.

This rearrangement joins TRBV6-2 or TRBV6-3 to TRBJ2-1; the D is unclear. CDR3 length: 14 amino acids. From germline, CDR1 is MNHEY and CDR2 SVGEGT. V shed 4 bases and J shed 0 bases, with 7 bases lying between them. CDR3 nucleotide sequence: TGTGCCAGCAGTTTGTCCAGCTCCTACAATGAGCAGTTCTTC. Translated, it gives CASSLSSSYNEQFF.

This clone was detected ten times or more. The J gene is TRBJ1-3, the V gene TRBV7-2; tentative D call: TRBD1 (6 bases). Per germline, CDR1 SGHTA and CDR2 FQGNSA. V lost 5 bases and J lost 2, with 10 bases in between. The CDR3 runs to 14 residues. The CDR3 spells CASSPGTTGNTIYF. The DNA of the CDR3 is TGTGCCAGCAGCCCCGGGACAACTGGAAACACCATATATTTT.

The V call is TRBV3-1 (or the pseudogene TRBV3-2), the J call TRBJ1-2; possibly TRBD1 for D (5 bases). Germline CDR1 reads LGHDT; CDR2 reads YNNKEL (reference sequence). This CDR3 has 14 amino acids. The V end lost 2 bases, the J end lost 5 bases, and 12 bases lay between the germline ends. CDR3 nucleotide sequence: TGTGCCAGCAGCCAAAAAGCGGGGCGGTATGGCTACACCTTC. Translated: CASSQKAGRYGYTF.

This clone was observed a handful of times. This chain's CDR3 is CASSLDGIASTEAFF. The DNA for the CDR3 is TGTGCCAGCAGCTTGGACGGGATCGCTAGCACTGAAGCTTTCTTT. This sequence joins TRBV7-3 and TRBJ1-1; D unresolved. The V end was cut by 3 bases, the J end by 4 bases, with 15 bases between. This CDR3 has 15 amino acids. Germline V gives CDR1 SGHTA, CDR2 FQGTGA.